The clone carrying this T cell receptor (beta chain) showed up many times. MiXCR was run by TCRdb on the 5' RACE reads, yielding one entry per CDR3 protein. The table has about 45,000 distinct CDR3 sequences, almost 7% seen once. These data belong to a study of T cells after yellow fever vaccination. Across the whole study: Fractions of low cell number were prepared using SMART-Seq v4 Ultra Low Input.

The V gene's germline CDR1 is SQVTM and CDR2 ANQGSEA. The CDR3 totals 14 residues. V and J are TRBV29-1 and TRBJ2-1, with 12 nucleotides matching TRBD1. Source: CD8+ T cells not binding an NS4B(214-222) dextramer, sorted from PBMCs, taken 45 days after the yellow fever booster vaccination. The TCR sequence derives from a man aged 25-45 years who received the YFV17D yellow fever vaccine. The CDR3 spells CTSSEGQGAYEQFF. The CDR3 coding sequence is TGCACCTCAAGTGAGGGACAGGGGGCATATGAGCAGTTCTTC.